The next 14 T cell receptor beta chains were all read from a single sample in a study of PD-1 blockade in classical Hodgkin lymphoma. The protocol was immunoSEQ multiplex PCR, while the TCRdb copy is restricted to in-frame clones and leaves out a portion. The repertoire consists of just under 65,000 clones, with more than 80% occurring once and the leading ten covering 10%. The time point: cycle 4 day 1 (C4D1), after more than five weeks of nivolumab. All the patients suffered relapse after autologous stem cell transplantation, and brentuximab vedotin exposure differed. This sample comprised peripheral blood mononuclear cells (PBMCs), obtained before the fourth cycle of nivolumab. Receptors originate from a human donor with classical Hodgkin lymphoma.

The V gene is TRBV13, the J gene TRBJ1-1; a weak D match, TRBD1 (5 bases). There are 19 residues in the CDR3. Trimming stripped 3 bases from V and 0 bases from J, with 23 bases between. Germline loops: CDR1 PRHDT, CDR2 FYEKMQ (reference sequence). CDR3: CASSLDRLWDGDMNTEAFF. As DNA, the CDR3 is TGTGCCAGCAGCTTGGACCGACTTTGGGACGGAGATATGAACACTGAAGCTTTCTTT.

V and J are TRBV10-1 and TRBJ1-4; D is ambiguous. Trimming stripped 6 bases from V and 8 bases from J, with 13 bases between. This CDR3 is 13 amino acids long. Germline-derived CDR1 and CDR2 are WNHNN and SYGVQD (reference sequence). The CDR3 bases are TGCGCCAGCAGCCCCGGGCCCGGCGAAAAACTGTTTTTT. Its protein is CASSPGPGEKLFF.

The chain recombines TRBV27 with TRBJ1-1; D uncertain. V shed 7 bases and J shed 0 bases, with 9 bases lying between them. CDR1 is MNHEY and CDR2 is SMNVEV in the germline V gene (reference sequence). The CDR3 is made up of 13 amino acids. The CDR3 bases are TGTGCCAGCAAACCCGGGGTGAACACTGAAGCTTTCTTT. As protein: CASKPGVNTEAFF.

J is TRBJ1-5 and V is TRBV5-4; D not resolved. V was shortened by 0 bases and J by 6 bases, with 10 bases between the two germline ends. This CDR3 has 14 residues. Per germline, CDR1 SGHNT and CDR2 YYREEE (reference sequence). CDR3 in DNA: TGTGCCAGCAGCTTGGCCCCCGGAGCTCAGCCCCAGCATTTT. Amino acid sequence: CASSLAPGAQPQHF.

The chain has TRBV4-1 and TRBJ1-6; 9 bases line up with TRBD1. Germline CDR1 reads MGHRA; CDR2 reads YSYEKL. Losses at the gene ends were 3 bases for V and 9 bases for J; bases not matched to a gene: 9. The CDR3 is 16 residues long. CDR3 sequence reads: CASSQDTGGPVSPLHF. The CDR3 DNA sequence: TGCGCCAGCAGCCAGGATACAGGGGGCCCCGTTTCACCCCTCCACTTT.

The rearrangement links TRBV30 to TRBJ2-6; D gene unclear. Germline V gene data show CDR1 as GTSNPN and CDR2 as SVGIG (reference sequence). The CDR3 totals 15 residues. V lost 0 bases to trimming and J lost 0 bases, with 6 bases between them. The CDR3 DNA follows: TGTGCCTGGAGTGTCGGTCTCTCTGGGGCCAACGTCCTGACTTTC. Residues: CAWSVGLSGANVLTF.

This chain connects TRBV2 to TRBJ2-3, with a weak D call TRBD1 (6 bases). Germline V gives CDR1 SNHLY, CDR2 FYNNEI. The CDR3 consists of 12 residues. Between the trimmed V and J ends, which lost 6 bases and 12 bases, there was a span of 16 bases. The CDR3 sequence is CASSQGLPTQYF. The CDR3 bases are TGTGCCAGCAGCCAGGGGCTACCTACACAGTATTTT.

The J gene is TRBJ2-2, the V gene TRBV19; D gene unclear. This CDR3 contains 12 residues. V was clipped by 7 bases and J by 7 bases, with 10 bases between them. Germline V gives CDR1 LNHDA, CDR2 SQIVND (reference sequence). DNA of the CDR3: TGTGCCAGTAAACTCGGTGTCGGGGAGCTGTTTTTT. Protein: CASKLGVGELFF. Together with reference TRBV19 and TRBJ2-2, the CDR3 gives the full variable domain: DGGITQSPKYLFRKEGQNVTLSCEQNLNHDAMYWYRQDPGQGLRLIYYSQIVNDFQKGDIAEGYSVSREKKESFPLTVTSAQKNPTAFYLCASKLGVGELFFGEGSRLTVL.

The chain joins TRBV7-9 to TRBJ1-2; D perhaps matches TRBD1 (6 bases). V was shortened by 6 bases and J by 0 bases, with 14 bases between the two germline ends. The CDR3 loop spans 15 amino acids. From germline, CDR1 is SEHNR and CDR2 FQNEAQ (reference sequence). The CDR3 DNA is TGTGCCAGCAGGGAAACAGGGAAAGCTAACTATGGCTACACCTTC. This gives the protein CASRETGKANYGYTF.

CDR3 bases: TGTGCCTGGAGTGTTAGTGGGGGTAGCACAGATACGCAGTATTTT. This encodes CAWSVSGGSTDTQYF. This chain uses TRBV30 with TRBJ2-3, with D possibly being TRBD1 or TRBD2 (5 bases each). The CDR3 is 15 amino acids. Germline V CDR1 and CDR2: GTSNPN, SVGIG (reference sequence). Trimming stripped 0 bases from V and 0 bases from J, with 10 bases between.

The gene calls are TRBV15 and TRBJ1-4, with D unclear. This CDR3 region has 12 residues. The ends were cut back, 3 bases at V and 4 bases at J, with 3 bases in the middle. Germline V gene lookup returns CDR1 LNHNV and CDR2 YYDKDF (reference sequence). CDR3 bases: TGTGCCACCAGCAGGGATAATGAAAAACTGTTTTTT. Its translation is CATSRDNEKLFF.

Only one count was recorded for this clone. This chain joins TRBV7-8 and TRBJ2-1; D gene ambiguous. Germline values: CDR1 SGHVS, CDR2 FQNEAQ. With 5 bases removed from V and 6 bases from J, the gap between germline ends came to 17 bases. The CDR3 has 15 amino acids. The CDR3 region is CASSPYVGERNEQFF. The CDR3 region has the DNA TGTGCCAGCAGCCCCTATGTCGGAGAACGCAATGAGCAGTTCTTC.

CDR3 protein: CASSRRLDELYADTQYF. CDR3 in DNA: TGCGCCAGCAGTAGGCGCTTGGACGAACTTTACGCAGATACGCAGTATTTT. This chain connects TRBV10-2 to TRBJ2-3, with D uncertain. This CDR3 contains 17 residues. V was clipped by 5 bases and J by 4 bases, with 22 bases between them. Per the germline V gene, CDR1 is WSHSY and CDR2 is SAAADI.

V is TRBV27 and J is TRBJ2-2; 8 nucleotides match TRBD1. The length of the CDR3 is 17 residues. With V trimmed by 5 bases and J by 0 bases, 8 bases remained unmatched. Germline loops: CDR1 MNHEY, CDR2 SMNVEV (reference sequence). The CDR3 loop is CASSRDPGQANTGELFF. The DNA of the CDR3 is TGTGCCAGCAGTAGAGACCCGGGACAGGCGAACACCGGGGAGCTGTTTTTT.